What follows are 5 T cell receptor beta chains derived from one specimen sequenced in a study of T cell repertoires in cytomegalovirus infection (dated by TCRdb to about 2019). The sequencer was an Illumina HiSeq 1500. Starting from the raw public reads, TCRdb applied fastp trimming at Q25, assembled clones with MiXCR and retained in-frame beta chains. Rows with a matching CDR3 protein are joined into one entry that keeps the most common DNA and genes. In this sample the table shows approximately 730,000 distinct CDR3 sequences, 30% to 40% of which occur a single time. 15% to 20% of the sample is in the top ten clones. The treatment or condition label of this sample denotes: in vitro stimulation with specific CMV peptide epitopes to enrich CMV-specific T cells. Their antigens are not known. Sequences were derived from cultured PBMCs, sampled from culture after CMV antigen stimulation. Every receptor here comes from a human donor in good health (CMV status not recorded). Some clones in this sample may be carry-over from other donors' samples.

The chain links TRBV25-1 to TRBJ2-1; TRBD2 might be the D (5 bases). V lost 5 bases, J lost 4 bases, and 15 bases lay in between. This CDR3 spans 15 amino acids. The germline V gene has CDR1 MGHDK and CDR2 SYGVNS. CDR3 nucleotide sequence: TGTGCCAGCAGTCCGTTGGATAGCGCATACAATGAGCAGTTCTTC. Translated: CASSPLDSAYNEQFF.

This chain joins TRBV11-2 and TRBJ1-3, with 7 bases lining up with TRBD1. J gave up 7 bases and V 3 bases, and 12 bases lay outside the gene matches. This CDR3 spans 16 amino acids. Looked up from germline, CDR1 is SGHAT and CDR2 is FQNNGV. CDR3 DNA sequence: TGTGCCAGCAGCTTGGCTTCGACAGGGAGGCTGAACACCATATATTTT. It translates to CASSLASTGRLNTIYF. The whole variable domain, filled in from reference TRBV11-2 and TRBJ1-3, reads EAGVAQSPRYKIIEKRQSVAFWCNPISGHATLYWYQQILGQGPKLLIQFQNNGVVDDSQLPKDRFSAERLKGVDSTLKIQPAKLEDSAVYLCASSLASTGRLNTIYFGEGSWLTVV.

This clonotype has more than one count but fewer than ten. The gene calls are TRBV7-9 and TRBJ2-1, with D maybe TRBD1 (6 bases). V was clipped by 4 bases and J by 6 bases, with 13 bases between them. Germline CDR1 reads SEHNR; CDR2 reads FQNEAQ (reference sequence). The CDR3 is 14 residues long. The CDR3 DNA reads TGTGCCAGCAGCTACGGACAAGGGGGCAATGAGCAGTTCTTC. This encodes CASSYGQGGNEQFF.

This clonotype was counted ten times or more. The CDR3 coding sequence is TGTGCCAGCAGCTTAGCGCCGGGGGTGGCGCAGTATTTT. It encodes CASSLAPGVAQYF. The rearrangement links TRBV7-2 to TRBJ2-3; TRBD2 might be the D (6 bases). CDR1 is SGHTA, CDR2 FQGNSA, per germline. This CDR3 comprises 13 residues. V dropped 0 bases and J dropped 10 bases, with 11 bases sitting between them.

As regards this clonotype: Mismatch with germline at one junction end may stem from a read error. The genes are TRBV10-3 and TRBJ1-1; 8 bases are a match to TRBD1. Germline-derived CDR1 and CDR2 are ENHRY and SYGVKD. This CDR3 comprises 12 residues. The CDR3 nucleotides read TGTGCCGTCAGGGGGCCGGGAGATGAAGCTTTCTTT. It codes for CAVRGPGDEAFF.